The rows below give T cell receptor beta chains drawn from one sample of a study of control samples from healthy donors and cancer patients. Clones were read by immunoSEQ multiplex PCR, and TCRdb kept only the in-frame ones, dropping some. The sample shows roughly 100,000 clones, under 90% of them seen only once. Sequenced sample: blood. These receptors originate from a woman in her forties or fifties in good health. CDR3s include the opening cysteine and the closing phenylalanine or tryptophan. Each record gives: clone size, J gene, D gene, V gene, CDR3 protein, CDR3 DNA. A D gene is named only where the DNA matches it firmly. Clone size is given for some rows only: seen once, a few or many times, or a class if the clone is expanded.

NA,TRBJ2-3,TRBD2,TRBV30,CAWTSGLSTDTQYF,TGTGCTTGGACTAGCGGGCTTAGCACAGATACGCAGTATTTT
NA,TRBJ1-5,NA,TRBV6-5,CASRGGLSNQPQHF,TGTGCCAGCAGGGGAGGGCTTAGCAATCAGCCCCAGCATTTT
NA,TRBJ2-1,TRBD2,TRBV3-1/TRBV3-2,CASSQEAGAGNEQFF,TGTGCCAGCAGCCAAGAAGCGGGAGCGGGGAATGAGCAGTTCTTC
NA,TRBJ1-6,NA,TRBV7-8,CASSRTGLNSPLHF,TGTGCCAGCAGCAGAACAGGGCTGAATTCACCCCTCCACTTT
NA,TRBJ2-7,TRBD1,TRBV5-6,CASSLDLTGEGEQYF,TGTGCCAGCAGCCTTGACCTGACAGGGGAAGGGGAGCAGTACTTC
NA,TRBJ1-4,NA,TRBV5-4,CASSWGAGTNEKLFF,TGTGCCAGCAGCTGGGGGGCAGGCACTAATGAAAAACTGTTTTTT
NA,TRBJ1-2,NA,TRBV7-7,CASSLVSAGNREGGYTF,TGTGCTAGCAGCTTAGTCTCCGCTGGGAACAGGGAAGGTGGCTACACCTTC
NA,TRBJ2-7,TRBD1,TRBV14,CASSQGQGAYEQYF,TGTGCCAGCAGCCAAGGACAGGGGGCGTACGAGCAGTACTTC
once,TRBJ2-5,TRBD1,TRBV2,CASSAGQRSVTQYF,TGTGCCAGCAGTGCGGGACAGAGATCAGTGACCCAGTACTTC
NA,TRBJ1-5,TRBD1,TRBV7-8,CASSMGTGGNQPQHF,TGTGCCAGCAGCATGGGGACAGGGGGCAATCAGCCCCAGCATTTT
once,TRBJ2-7,TRBD1,TRBV24-1,CATSDFQQGGEQYF,TGTGCCACCAGTGATTTTCAACAGGGGGGCGAGCAGTACTTC
NA,TRBJ1-4,TRBD1,TRBV14,CASSRVTGAPEKLFF,TGTGCCAGCAGCCGGGTGACAGGGGCCCCTGAAAAACTGTTTTTT
NA,TRBJ2-7,NA,TRBV18,CASSTGMGEQYF,TGTGCCAGCTCCACAGGGATGGGCGAGCAGTACTTC
NA,TRBJ1-5,NA,TRBV2,CASRTDGPQHF,TGTGCCAGCAGGACCGACGGGCCCCAGCATTTT
NA,TRBJ1-1,NA,TRBV24-1,CATRIRAPRNTEAFF,TGTGCCACCCGCATCCGGGCCCCAAGGAACACTGAAGCTTTCTTT
NA,TRBJ2-1,NA,TRBV3-1/TRBV3-2,CASSRGLARYEQFF,TGTGCCAGCAGCCGAGGCCTAGCGAGGTATGAGCAGTTCTTC
NA,TRBJ2-7,NA,TRBV3-1/TRBV3-2,CASSQVAASYEQYF,TGTGCCAGCAGCCAAGTCGCAGCGTCCTACGAGCAGTACTTC
NA,TRBJ2-7,NA,TRBV4-2,CASSQVPTGYEQYF,TGTGCCAGCAGCCAAGTCCCGACCGGCTACGAGCAGTACTTC
NA,TRBJ2-5,NA,TRBV7-8,CASSTGGRETQYF,TGTGCCAGCAGCACTGGGGGGAGGGAGACCCAGTACTTC
NA,TRBJ1-4,TRBD1,TRBV7-2,CASSVAAGTGKRLFF,TGTGCCAGCAGCGTAGCCGCCGGGACAGGGAAGAGACTGTTTTTT
NA,TRBJ2-7,NA,TRBV5-1,CASSSGGRSYEQYF,TGCGCCAGCAGCTCCGGAGGACGGAGCTACGAGCAGTACTTC
NA,TRBJ2-3,NA,TRBV18,CASSLGLQTDTQYF,TGTGCCAGCTCACTTGGGTTACAAACAGATACGCAGTATTTT
NA,TRBJ2-1,TRBD2,TRBV4-3,CASSQDSGGANEQFF,TGCGCCAGCAGCCAAGATAGCGGGGGGGCCAATGAGCAGTTCTTC
NA,TRBJ2-1,TRBD1,TRBV20-1,CSASAGGYNEQFF,TGCAGTGCTAGTGCAGGGGGCTACAATGAGCAGTTCTTC
NA,TRBJ1-2,NA,TRBV9,CASSVGTDYGYTF,TGTGCCAGCAGCGTAGGGACTGACTATGGCTACACCTTC
NA,TRBJ1-5,NA,TRBV4-2,CASSQGGNQPQHF,TGTGCCAGCAGCCAAGGGGGCAATCAGCCCCAGCATTTT
NA,TRBJ2-5,TRBD2,TRBV7-8,CASSREAAGVGETQYF,TGTGCCAGCAGCCGAGAGGCGGCGGGAGTTGGAGAGACCCAGTACTTC
NA,TRBJ2-1,TRBD2,TRBV3-1/TRBV3-2,CASSQETGGNHEQFF,TGTGCCAGCAGCCAAGAAACGGGGGGGAATCATGAGCAGTTCTTC
NA,TRBJ2-5,TRBD2,TRBV11-3,CASSLSGGGQETQYF,TGTGCCAGCAGCCTTAGCGGGGGGGGCCAAGAGACCCAGTACTTC
NA,TRBJ2-7,TRBD1,TRBV11-3,CASSQPGQGHLGEQYF,TGTGCCAGCAGCCAACCGGGACAGGGTCATCTGGGGGAGCAGTACTTC
NA,TRBJ2-3,TRBD2,TRBV6-6,CASTRLAGEGDTQYF,TGTGCCAGCACCCGACTTGCGGGAGAGGGAGATACGCAGTATTTT